These 31 T cell receptor beta chains came from one sample sequenced in a study of blood T cell repertoires in COVID-19. The table came from immunoSEQ multiplex PCR; TCRdb's copy has only in-frame clones and leaves some out. The sample holds about 180,000 clones, 75% to 90% seen once. The sample consisted of peripheral blood. These receptors originate from a human donor with active or convalescent COVID-19. The donor label of this sample is uncertain.

The CDR3 coding sequence is TGTGCCAGCAGTTACCACTCCAACTACGAGCAGTACTTC. Protein product: CASSYHSNYEQYF. V is TRBV6-5 and J is TRBJ2-7; no clear D gene. With 2 bases removed from V and 3 bases from J, the gap between germline ends came to 8 bases. Germline V gives CDR1 MNHEY, CDR2 SVGAGI. The CDR3 is 13 residues long.

The chain uses TRBV11-2 and TRBJ1-6, with D maybe TRBD1 (5 bases). CDR1 SGHAT and CDR2 FQNNGV come from the germline V gene. V was trimmed by 8 bases and J by 7 bases, leaving 15 bases between them. The CDR3 contains 14 residues. CDR3 sequence (DNA): TGTGCCAGCGCCAAAGGGGCAGGGAATTCACCCCTCCACTTT. This gives the protein CASAKGAGNSPLHF.

This rearrangement joins TRBV10-3 to TRBJ2-5; the match to TRBD1 covers 8 bases. Losses at the gene ends were 2 bases for V and 7 bases for J; bases not matched to a gene: 9. The CDR3 totals 15 residues. Germline lookup yields CDR1 ENHRY and CDR2 SYGVKD. The CDR3 DNA reads TGTGCCATCAGTGAGAGACAGGGGCCTGGTAGGACCCAGTACTTC. Encoded protein: CAISERQGPGRTQYF.

This clone was seen just once. CDR3 nucleotide sequence: TGTGCCAGCAGCCCTCCCTGGGGGACAGTTCACGGGCGAAACACCATATATTTT. This encodes CASSPPWGTVHGRNTIYF. This rearrangement joins TRBV25-1 to TRBJ1-3; TRBD1 agrees at 7 bases. This CDR3 is 18 amino acids long. The V segment lost 6 bases and the J segment 5 bases; nucleotides outside the gene matches: 19. Germline loops: CDR1 MGHDK, CDR2 SYGVNS.

V usage is TRBV18 and J usage is TRBJ2-5; tentatively, D is TRBD1 (6 bases). Per the germline V gene, CDR1 is KGHSH and CDR2 is LQKENI. The CDR3 covers 15 residues. Trimming removed 0 bases from V and 5 bases from J, with 13 bases in between. The CDR3 DNA reads as TGTGCCAGCTCACCACCCGGACAGCTCTCCGAGACCCAGTACTTC. As protein: CASSPPGQLSETQYF. Looking up the rest from reference TRBV18 and TRBJ2-5 gives the full variable domain: NAGVMQNPRHLVRRRGQEARLRCSPMKGHSHVYWYRQLPEEGLKFMVYLQKENIIDESGMPKERFSAEFPKEGPSILRIQQVVRGDSAAYFCASSPPGQLSETQYFGPGTRLLVL.

The V call is TRBV2, the J call TRBJ2-1; D call uncertain. There are 13 residues in the CDR3. Trimming took 3 bases from V and 9 from J, leaving 12 bases between them. CDR1 SNHLY and CDR2 FYNNEI come from the germline V gene. The CDR3: CASSDLGVGEQFF. The DNA for the CDR3 is TGTGCCAGCAGTGATTTGGGCGTTGGTGAGCAGTTCTTC.

The rearrangement links TRBV10-1 to TRBJ2-3, with TRBD2 matching over 11 bases. The germline CDR1 and CDR2 sequences are WNHNN and SYGVQD (reference sequence). The V gene end was trimmed by 2 bases and the J gene end by 7 bases; junction bases not matched to a gene: 11. CDR3 length: 17 residues. CDR3 sequence reads: CASSEMLAGGIGYTQYF. The DNA of the CDR3 is TGCGCCAGCAGTGAGATGCTAGCGGGAGGAATTGGTTATACGCAGTATTTT.

The chain employs TRBV2 and TRBJ2-1, with 9 bases that match TRBD2. Germline V gene lookup returns CDR1 SNHLY and CDR2 FYNNEI. The CDR3 contains 16 residues. With 5 bases clipped from V and 0 bases from J, the junction kept 5 bases outside the gene matches. The CDR3 DNA is TGTGCCAGCAGTAGACTAGCGGTCAGCTCCTACAATGAGCAGTTCTTC. This codes for CASSRLAVSSYNEQFF.

This clone was detected only a few times. The chain recombines TRBV2 with TRBJ2-5; 10 bases align to TRBD1. With V trimmed by 4 bases and J by 1 base, 0 bases remained unmatched. The CDR3 consists of 14 residues. Germline lookup yields CDR1 SNHLY and CDR2 FYNNEI. CDR3 protein: CASSGTGGQETQYF. The CDR3 DNA follows: TGTGCCAGCAGTGGGACAGGGGGCCAAGAGACCCAGTACTTC.

This clone was detected only once. This chain joins TRBV19 and TRBJ2-6; 12 bases are shared with TRBD1. The CDR3 has 18 amino acids. CDR1 LNHDA and CDR2 SQIVND come from the germline V gene (reference sequence). V shed 7 bases and J 4 bases; nucleotides not matched to a gene: 11. As DNA, the CDR3 is TGTGCCAGTATCATGGGGGGACAGGGGGCGTACGGGGCCAACGTCCTGACTTTC. Amino acids: CASIMGGQGAYGANVLTF.

The CDR3 reads CASSTLWDRKETQYF. The CDR3 nucleotides are TGTGCCAGCAGCACCCTCTGGGACAGAAAAGAGACCCAGTACTTC. The V and J genes are TRBV9 and TRBJ2-5; 7 bases map to TRBD1. The V segment lost 4 bases and the J segment 3 bases; nucleotides outside the gene matches: 9. Germline V gene data show CDR1 as SGDLS and CDR2 as YYNGEE. The CDR3 spans 15 residues. The complete variable domain, with remaining parts taken from reference TRBV9 and TRBJ2-5, reads DSGVTQTPKHLITATGQRVTLRCSPRSGDLSVYWYQQSLDQGLQFLIQYYNGEERAKGNILERFSAQQFPDLHSELNLSSLELGDSALYFCASSTLWDRKETQYFGPGTRLLVL.

The chain recombines TRBV5-5 with TRBJ2-1; 9 nucleotides agree with TRBD2. Per germline, CDR1 SGHKS and CDR2 YYEKEE (reference sequence). Unmatched junction bases numbered 11, after V lost 4 bases and J lost 6 bases. The CDR3 extends over 16 amino acids. The CDR3 spells CASSPGTSGGFNEQFF. CDR3 sequence (DNA): TGTGCCAGCAGCCCGGGTACGAGCGGGGGGTTCAATGAGCAGTTCTTC. The full variable domain, completed using reference TRBV5-5 and TRBJ2-1, is DAGVTQSPTHLIKTRGQQVTLRCSPISGHKSVSWYQQVLGQGPQFIFQYYEKEERGRGNFPDRFSARQFPNYSSELNVNALLLGDSALYLCASSPGTSGGFNEQFFGPGTRLTVL.

The chain is built from TRBV4-1 and TRBJ2-6; 8 bases match TRBD2. V dropped 0 bases and J dropped 2; count of bases not matched to a gene: 9. Germline CDR1 reads MGHRA; CDR2 reads YSYEKL. The CDR3 contains 19 residues. The CDR3 loop reads CASSQDRLAGRTGANVLTF. The CDR3 DNA reads as TGCGCCAGCAGCCAAGACCGATTAGCGGGGCGTACTGGGGCCAACGTCCTGACTTTC.

The CDR3 is CASGNGELSGANVLTF. Here the CDR3 DNA reads TGTGCTAGTGGTAACGGGGAACTCTCTGGGGCCAACGTCCTGACTTTC. The chain links TRBV12-5 to TRBJ2-6, with D maybe TRBD2 (5 bases). CDR1 and CDR2 from the germline V gene are LGHNT and FRNRAP. Trimming stripped 5 bases from V and 0 bases from J, with 11 bases between. This CDR3 is built from 16 residues. Supplemented by reference TRBV12-5 and TRBJ2-6, the full variable domain reads DARVTQTPRHKVTEMGQEVTMRCQPILGHNTVFWYRQTMMQGLELLAYFRNRAPLDDSGMPKDRFSAEMPDATLATLKIQPSEPRDSAVYFCASGNGELSGANVLTFGAGSRLTVL.

The CDR3 sequence: CASSQVRGLSTDTQYF. In DNA, the CDR3 is TGTGCCAGCAGCCAAGTACGGGGGTTGAGCACAGATACGCAGTATTTT. The chain employs TRBV4-2 and TRBJ2-3; weak D call: TRBD2 (6 bases). CDR3 length: 16 amino acids. V lost 1 base and J lost 0, with 11 bases in between. Germline loops: CDR1 LGHNA, CDR2 YNFKEQ.

This rearrangement joins TRBV6-2 or TRBV6-3 to TRBJ2-7; D gene uncertain. V was shortened by 2 bases and J by 6 bases, with 14 bases between the two germline ends. The germline V gene has CDR1 MNHEY and CDR2 SVGEGT. The length of the CDR3 is 14 residues. CDR3 region: CASSYTLTPLEQYF. The CDR3 DNA is TGTGCCAGCAGTTACACTCTCACTCCGCTCGAGCAGTACTTC.

The chain recombines TRBV18 with TRBJ1-4; D possibly corresponds to TRBD1 (6 bases). V lost 5 bases and J lost 7, with 17 bases in between. This CDR3 is built from 15 residues. Germline CDR1 and CDR2: KGHSH and LQKENI. DNA of the CDR3: TGTGCCAGCTCATCGTCGGGCCGAGGGGGTGAAAAACTGTTTTTT. It is translated as CASSSSGRGGEKLFF.

This clone appeared a few times. The CDR3 sequence: CASSGGEVSNQPQHF. Written as DNA, the CDR3 is TGTGCCAGCAGTGGGGGGGAGGTGAGCAATCAGCCCCAGCATTTT. The chain couples TRBV6-6 to TRBJ1-5, with D possibly matching TRBD1 (5 bases). Germline values: CDR1 MNHNY, CDR2 SVGAGI (reference sequence). The CDR3 length is 15 residues. With 5 bases removed from V and 1 base from J, the gap between germline ends came to 12 bases.

This clone showed up just once. The chain combines TRBV27 with TRBJ1-2; 8 bases match TRBD1. The CDR3 extends over 16 amino acids. Germline CDR1 is MNHEY and CDR2 is SMNVEV (reference sequence). With 2 bases clipped from V and 4 bases from J, the junction kept 9 bases outside the gene matches. Here the CDR3 DNA reads TGTGCCAGCAGTTTAAGCCAGGGGGCTGGTGCCTATGGCTACACCTTC. This translates into CASSLSQGAGAYGYTF.

The V and J genes are TRBV5-1 and TRBJ1-1; D perhaps matches TRBD1 (5 bases). Germline CDR1 reads SGHRS; CDR2 reads YFSETQ. The CDR3 runs 15 residues. The ends were cut back, 0 bases at V and 1 base at J, with 10 bases in the middle. CDR3 loop: CASSLEGHPNTEAFF. The DNA for the CDR3 is TGCGCCAGCAGCTTGGAGGGGCATCCGAACACTGAAGCTTTCTTT. Drawing the rest from reference TRBV5-1 and TRBJ1-1, the complete variable domain is KAGVTQTPRYLIKTRGQQVTLSCSPISGHRSVSWYQQTPGQGLQFLFEYFSETQRNKGNFPGRFSGRQFSNSRSEMNVSTLELGDSALYLCASSLEGHPNTEAFFGQGTRLTVV.

This chain joins TRBV15 and TRBJ2-3; 8 bases are shared with TRBD2. The germline V gene encodes CDR1 LNHNV and CDR2 YYDKDF (reference sequence). Trimming at V came to 5 bases and at J to 4 bases, leaving 14 bases not matched to a gene. This CDR3 has 17 amino acids. The CDR3 DNA reads as TGTGCCACCAGCCATCTGGGCAGCGGGAGAGGGTCAGATACGCAGTATTTT. Translation gives CATSHLGSGRGSDTQYF. Full variable domain (remainder filled in from reference TRBV15 and TRBJ2-3): DAMVIQNPRYQVTQFGKPVTLSCSQTLNHNVMYWYQQKSSQAPKLLFHYYDKDFNNEADTPDNFQSRRPNTSFCFLDIRSPGLGDTAMYLCATSHLGSGRGSDTQYFGPGTRLTVL.

DNA for the CDR3: TGCGCCAGCAGCCCGCAGAGGACAGATACGCAGTATTTT. As protein: CASSPQRTDTQYF. This chain uses TRBV5-1 with TRBJ2-3, with D hard to call. V was cut by 4 bases and J by 3 bases, with 9 bases left in between. Germline values: CDR1 SGHRS, CDR2 YFSETQ. This CDR3 contains 13 residues.

The chain carries TRBV5-4 and TRBJ2-1; 8 bases align to TRBD2. V shed 2 bases, J shed 4 bases, and the junction held 8 bases outside the gene matches. The germline V gene encodes CDR1 SGHNT and CDR2 YYREEE (reference sequence). There are 16 residues in the CDR3. The chain's CDR3 is CASSLAGEIKYNEQFF. CDR3 DNA: TGTGCCAGCAGCTTAGCGGGAGAGATAAAGTACAATGAGCAGTTCTTC. The full variable domain, completed using reference TRBV5-4 and TRBJ2-1, is ETGVTQSPTHLIKTRGQQVTLRCSSQSGHNTVSWYQQALGQGPQFIFQYYREEENGRGNFPPRFSGLQFPNYSSELNVNALELDDSALYLCASSLAGEIKYNEQFFGPGTRLTVL.

The gene calls are TRBV5-1 and TRBJ2-1; 7 positions agree with TRBD2. Trimming took 4 bases from V and 2 from J; bases not matched to a gene: 9. Per the germline V gene, CDR1 is SGHRS and CDR2 is YFSETQ. This CDR3 comprises 16 residues. The CDR3 sequence is CASSGGGGQTYNEQFF. CDR3 nucleotide sequence: TGCGCCAGCAGCGGCGGGGGAGGGCAGACCTACAATGAGCAGTTCTTC.

The chain uses TRBV7-3 and TRBJ1-1, with 7 bases identical to TRBD1. V gave up 4 bases and J gave up 0 bases; unmatched junction bases: 5. The CDR3 has 15 amino acids. Germline V lookup: CDR1 SGHTA, CDR2 FQGTGA. For the CDR3, the DNA is TGTGCCAGCAGCTCGTCCGGGACAGTGAACACTGAAGCTTTCTTT. Its translation is CASSSSGTVNTEAFF.

The chain carries TRBV28 and TRBJ2-3; D may be TRBD1 (5 bases). V lost 6 bases, J lost 2 bases, and 21 bases lay in between. CDR3 size: 17 residues. From germline, CDR1 is MDHEN and CDR2 SYDVKM. The CDR3 DNA reads TGTGCCAGCAGCCCCCCCCTGGCAGGGCTTCACACAGATACGCAGTATTTT. It codes for CASSPPLAGLHTDTQYF. Variable domain in full (rest from reference TRBV28 and TRBJ2-3): DVKVTQSSRYLVKRTGEKVFLECVQDMDHENMFWYRQDPGLGLRLIYFSYDVKMKEKGDIPEGYSVSREKKERFSLILESASTNQTSMYLCASSPPLAGLHTDTQYFGPGTRLTVL.

The chain combines TRBV24-1 with TRBJ2-5; a possible D gene is TRBD1 (6 bases). CDR1 and CDR2 (germline): KGHDR, SFDVKD. The CDR3 has 14 amino acids. V was cut by 1 base and J by 5 bases, with 10 bases left in between. The CDR3 sequence is CATSDFDQGETQYF. CDR3 nucleotide sequence: TGTGCCACCAGTGATTTTGACCAGGGGGAGACCCAGTACTTC.

This clone is a singleton in its sample. The rearrangement uses TRBV4-3 and TRBJ2-5, with TRBD2 identical over 12 bases. Germline V gene sequence: CDR1 LGHNA, CDR2 YSLEER. This CDR3 has 22 residues. V was pared by 0 bases and J by 5 bases, with 22 bases of the junction left unmatched. The CDR3 region is CASSQEVSTSGGQGQERETQYF. The CDR3 DNA reads as TGCGCCAGCAGCCAAGAGGTATCGACTAGCGGGGGTCAAGGGCAGGAAAGGGAGACCCAGTACTTC.

This clone was picked up a small number of times. The chain uses TRBV28 and TRBJ2-1; D is unclear. The CDR3 length is 12 residues. Germline assignment: CDR1 MDHEN and CDR2 SYDVKM. Trimming removed 7 bases at V and 5 bases at J, with 9 bases between. The CDR3 region has the DNA TGTGCCAGCAATTACTTGAACAATGAGCAGTTCTTC. Translated: CASNYLNNEQFF.

The chain uses TRBV19 and TRBJ2-2; 7 bases line up with TRBD1. CDR1 is LNHDA and CDR2 is SQIVND in the germline V gene (reference sequence). The junction had 2 bases not matched to a gene; V was cut back by 7 bases and J by 0 bases. CDR3 length equals 14 residues. The CDR3 DNA follows: TGTGCCAGTAAAACAGGGGCGAACACCGGGGAGCTGTTTTTT. Its protein is CASKTGANTGELFF.

The CDR3 region is CASSQRTMNSGGSGELFF. In DNA form, the CDR3 reads TGCGCCAGCAGCCAACGTACTATGAATAGCGGGGGTAGCGGGGAGCTGTTTTTT. This chain uses TRBV4-3 with TRBJ2-2; 9 nucleotides agree with TRBD2. The CDR3 totals 18 residues. The V gene's germline CDR1 is LGHNA and CDR2 YSLEER. V trimming: 2 bases; J trimming: 7 bases; junction bases outside the gene matches: 14.